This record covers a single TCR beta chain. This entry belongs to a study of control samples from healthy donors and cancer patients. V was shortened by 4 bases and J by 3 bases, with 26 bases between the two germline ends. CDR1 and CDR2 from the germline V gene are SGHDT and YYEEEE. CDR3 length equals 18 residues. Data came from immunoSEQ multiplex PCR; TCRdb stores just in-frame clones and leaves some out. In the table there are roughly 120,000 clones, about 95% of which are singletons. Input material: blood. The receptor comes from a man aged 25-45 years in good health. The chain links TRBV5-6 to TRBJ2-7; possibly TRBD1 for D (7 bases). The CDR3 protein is CASSPRGGGRGLFYEQYF. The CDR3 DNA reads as TGTGCCAGCAGCCCCAGAGGAGGGGGCAGGGGCTTGTTCTACGAGCAGTACTTC.